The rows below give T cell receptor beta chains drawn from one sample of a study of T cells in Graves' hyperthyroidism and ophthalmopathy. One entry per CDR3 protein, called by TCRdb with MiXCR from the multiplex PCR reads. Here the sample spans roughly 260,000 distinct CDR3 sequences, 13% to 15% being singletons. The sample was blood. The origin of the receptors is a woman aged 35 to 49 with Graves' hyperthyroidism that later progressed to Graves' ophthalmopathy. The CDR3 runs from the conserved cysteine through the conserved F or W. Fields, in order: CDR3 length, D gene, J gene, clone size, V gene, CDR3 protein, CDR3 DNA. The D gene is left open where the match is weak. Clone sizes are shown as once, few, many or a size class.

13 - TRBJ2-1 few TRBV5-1 CASSLTRVNEQFF TGCGCCAGCAGCTTGACGCGGGTCAATGAGCAGTTCTTC
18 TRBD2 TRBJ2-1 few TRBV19 CASSLPGAGTSRYNEQFF TGTGCCAGTAGTTTACCCGGCGCCGGGACTAGCAGGTACAATGAGCAGTTCTTC
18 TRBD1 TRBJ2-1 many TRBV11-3 CASSLEGQYSSPYNEQFF TGTGCCAGCAGCTTAGAGGGACAGTATTCGAGCCCCTACAATGAGCAGTTCTTC
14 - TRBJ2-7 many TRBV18 CASSSTGGTYEQYF TGTGCCAGCTCGTCGACGGGCGGAACCTACGAGCAGTACTTC
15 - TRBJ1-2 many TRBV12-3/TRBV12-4 CASSPLRTRGDGYTF TGTGCCAGCAGCCCCTTAAGGACCAGGGGCGACGGCTACACCTTC
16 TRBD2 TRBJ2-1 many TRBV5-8 CASSFGAGAPYNEQFF TGTGCCAGCAGCTTTGGGGCGGGAGCTCCCTACAATGAGCAGTTCTTC
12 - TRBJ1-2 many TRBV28 CASSAGQYGYTF TGTGCCAGCAGCGCCGGACAGTATGGCTACACCTTC
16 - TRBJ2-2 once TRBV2 CASRRTATSNTGELFF TGTGCCAGCAGACGGACGGCGACGTCGAACACCGGGGAGCTGTTTTTT
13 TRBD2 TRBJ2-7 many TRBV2 CASRRTSGYEQYF TGTGCCAGCAGAAGGACTAGCGGCTACGAGCAGTACTTC
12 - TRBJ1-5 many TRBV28 CASRTEGQPQHF TGTGCCAGCCGCACTGAGGGACAGCCCCAGCATTTT
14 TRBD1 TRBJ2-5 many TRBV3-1 CASGLTGGAETQYF TGTGCCAGCGGATTAACAGGGGGCGCTGAGACCCAGTACTTC
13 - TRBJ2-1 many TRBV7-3 CASSRRGREEQFF TGTGCCAGCAGCAGGCGCGGAAGAGAGGAGCAGTTCTTC
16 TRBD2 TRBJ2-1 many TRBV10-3 CAIKGTSEYSYNEQFF TGTGCCATCAAGGGTACTAGCGAGTACTCCTACAATGAGCAGTTCTTC
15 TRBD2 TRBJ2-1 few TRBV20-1 CSARDPRTSDTEQFF TGCAGTGCTAGAGACCCCCGGACTAGTGACACGGAGCAGTTCTTC
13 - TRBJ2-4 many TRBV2 CASRGTWRYIQYF TGTGCCAGCAGGGGAACGTGGAGGTACATTCAGTACTTC
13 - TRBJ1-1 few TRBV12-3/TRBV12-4 CASSFTAFTEAFF TGTGCCAGCAGTTTCACGGCTTTCACTGAAGCTTTCTTT